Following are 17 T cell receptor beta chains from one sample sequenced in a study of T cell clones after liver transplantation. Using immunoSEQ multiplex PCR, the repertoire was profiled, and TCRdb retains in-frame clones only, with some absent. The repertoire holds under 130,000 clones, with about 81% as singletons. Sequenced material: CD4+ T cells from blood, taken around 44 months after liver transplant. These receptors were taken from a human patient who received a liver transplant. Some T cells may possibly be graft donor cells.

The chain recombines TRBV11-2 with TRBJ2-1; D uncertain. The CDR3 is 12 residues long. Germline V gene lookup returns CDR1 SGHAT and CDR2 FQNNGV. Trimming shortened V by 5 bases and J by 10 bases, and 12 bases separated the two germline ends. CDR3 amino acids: CASSPPRSEQFF. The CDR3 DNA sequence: TGTGCCAGCAGCCCCCCGCGGTCCGAGCAGTTCTTC.

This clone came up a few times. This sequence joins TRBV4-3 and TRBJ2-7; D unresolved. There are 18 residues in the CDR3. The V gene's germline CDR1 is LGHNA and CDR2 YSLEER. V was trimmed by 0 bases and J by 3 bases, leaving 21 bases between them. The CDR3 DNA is TGCGCCAGCAGCCAAGAAGCCCCCACGGGTGTCAGGCACTACGAGCAGTACTTC. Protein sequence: CASSQEAPTGVRHYEQYF.

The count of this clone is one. The CDR3 is CAWSEGAYEQYF. DNA for the CDR3: TGTGCCTGGAGTGAAGGCGCCTACGAGCAGTACTTC. The V call is TRBV30, the J call TRBJ2-7; D is unclear. This CDR3 is built from 12 residues. Germline CDR1 reads GTSNPN; CDR2 reads SVGIG (reference sequence). V was shortened by 1 base and J by 2 bases, with 6 bases between the two germline ends.

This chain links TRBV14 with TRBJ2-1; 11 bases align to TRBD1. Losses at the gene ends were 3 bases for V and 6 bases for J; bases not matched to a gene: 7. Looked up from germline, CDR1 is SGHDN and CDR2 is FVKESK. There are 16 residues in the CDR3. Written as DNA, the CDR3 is TGTGCCAGCAGCCACAGAACCGGGACAGGGGGCAATGAGCAGTTCTTC. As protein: CASSHRTGTGGNEQFF.

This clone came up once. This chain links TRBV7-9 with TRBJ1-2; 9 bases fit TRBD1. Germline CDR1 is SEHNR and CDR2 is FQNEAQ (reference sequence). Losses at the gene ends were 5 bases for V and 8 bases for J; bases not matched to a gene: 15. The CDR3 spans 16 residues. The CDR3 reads CASSPSGGDRVRGYTF. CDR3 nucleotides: TGTGCCAGCAGCCCAAGCGGTGGGGACAGGGTAAGAGGCTACACCTTC. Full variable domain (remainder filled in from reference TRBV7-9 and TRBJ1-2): DTGVSQNPRHKITKRGQNVTFRCDPISEHNRLYWYRQTLGQGPEFLTYFQNEAQLEKSRLLSDRFSAERPKGSFSTLEIQRTEQGDSAMYLCASSPSGGDRVRGYTFGSGTRLTVV.

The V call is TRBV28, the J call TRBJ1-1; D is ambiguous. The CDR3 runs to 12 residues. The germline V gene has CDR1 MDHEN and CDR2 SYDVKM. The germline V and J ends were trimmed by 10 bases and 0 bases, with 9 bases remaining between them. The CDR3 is CATLSMNTEAFF. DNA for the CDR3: TGTGCCACCCTCAGCATGAACACTGAAGCTTTCTTT.

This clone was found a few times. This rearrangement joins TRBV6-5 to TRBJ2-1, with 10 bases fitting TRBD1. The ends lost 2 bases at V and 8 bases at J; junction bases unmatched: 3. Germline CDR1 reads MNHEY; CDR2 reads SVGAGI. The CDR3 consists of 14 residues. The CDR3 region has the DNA TGTGCCAGCAGTTACAGGACAGGGGGGGATGAGCAGTTCTTC. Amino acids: CASSYRTGGDEQFF.

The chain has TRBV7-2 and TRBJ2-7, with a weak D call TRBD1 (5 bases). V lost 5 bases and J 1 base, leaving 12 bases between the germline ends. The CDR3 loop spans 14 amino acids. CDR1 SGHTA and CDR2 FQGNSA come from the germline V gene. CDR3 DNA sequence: TGTGCCAGCAGCATAAACAGGCTATCCTACGAGCAGTACTTC. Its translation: CASSINRLSYEQYF. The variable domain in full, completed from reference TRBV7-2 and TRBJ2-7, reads GAGVSQSPSNKVTEKGKDVELRCDPISGHTALYWYRQSLGQGLEFLIYFQGNSAPDKSGLPSDRFSAERTGGSVSTLTIQRTQQEDSAVYLCASSINRLSYEQYFGPGTRLTVT.

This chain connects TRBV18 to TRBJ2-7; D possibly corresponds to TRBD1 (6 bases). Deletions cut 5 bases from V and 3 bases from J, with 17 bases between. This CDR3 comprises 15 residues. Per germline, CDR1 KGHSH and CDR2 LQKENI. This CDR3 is CASSAWGRGNYEQYF. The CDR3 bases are TGTGCCAGCTCAGCTTGGGGCAGGGGAAACTACGAGCAGTACTTC.

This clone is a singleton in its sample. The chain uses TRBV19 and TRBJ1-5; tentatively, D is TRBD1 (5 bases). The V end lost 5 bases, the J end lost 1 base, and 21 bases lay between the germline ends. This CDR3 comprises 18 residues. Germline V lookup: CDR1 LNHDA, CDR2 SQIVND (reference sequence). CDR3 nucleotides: TGTGCCAGTAGTCCCCTCGGGGGGAGTAGCAGGAGCAATCAGCCCCAGCATTTT. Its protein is CASSPLGGSSRSNQPQHF. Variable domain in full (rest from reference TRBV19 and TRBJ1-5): DGGITQSPKYLFRKEGQNVTLSCEQNLNHDAMYWYRQDPGQGLRLIYYSQIVNDFQKGDIAEGYSVSREKKESFPLTVTSAQKNPTAFYLCASSPLGGSSRSNQPQHFGDGTRLSIL.

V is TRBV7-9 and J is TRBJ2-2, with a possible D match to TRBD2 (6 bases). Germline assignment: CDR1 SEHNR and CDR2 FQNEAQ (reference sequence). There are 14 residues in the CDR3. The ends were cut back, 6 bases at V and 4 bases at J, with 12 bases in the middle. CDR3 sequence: CASSRRESTGELFF. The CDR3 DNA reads TGTGCCAGCAGTAGGAGGGAGAGCACCGGGGAGCTGTTTTTT.

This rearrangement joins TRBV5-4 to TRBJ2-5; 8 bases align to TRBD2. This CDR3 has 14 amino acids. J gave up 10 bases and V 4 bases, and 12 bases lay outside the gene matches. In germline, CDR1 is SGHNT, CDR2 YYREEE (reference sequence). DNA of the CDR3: TGTGCCAGCAGCCCCCCGGGCGGGAGGTTAGGCCAGTACTTC. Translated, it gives CASSPPGGRLGQYF.

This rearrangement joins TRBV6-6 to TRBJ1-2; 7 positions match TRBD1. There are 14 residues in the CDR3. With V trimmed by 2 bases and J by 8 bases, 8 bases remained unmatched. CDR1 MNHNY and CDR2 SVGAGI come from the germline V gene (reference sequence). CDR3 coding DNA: TGTGCCAGCAGTTACCGACAGGGACGTATGGGCTACACCTTC. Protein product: CASSYRQGRMGYTF.

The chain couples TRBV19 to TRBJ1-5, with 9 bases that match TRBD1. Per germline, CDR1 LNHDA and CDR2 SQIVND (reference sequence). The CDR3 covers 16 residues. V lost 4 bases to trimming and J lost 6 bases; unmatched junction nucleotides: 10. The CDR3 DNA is TGTGCCAGTAGTACAGAACAGGGGGCGCGCGGTCAGCCCCAGCATTTT. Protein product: CASSTEQGARGQPQHF.

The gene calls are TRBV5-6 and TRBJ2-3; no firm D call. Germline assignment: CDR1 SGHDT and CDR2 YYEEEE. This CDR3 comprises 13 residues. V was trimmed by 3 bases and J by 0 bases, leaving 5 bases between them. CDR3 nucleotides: TGTGCCAGCAGCTCCCAGAGCACAGATACGCAGTATTTT. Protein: CASSSQSTDTQYF. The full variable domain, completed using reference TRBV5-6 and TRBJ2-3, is DAGVTQSPTHLIKTRGQQVTLRCSPKSGHDTVSWYQQALGQGPQFIFQYYEEEERQRGNFPDRFSGHQFPNYSSELNVNALLLGDSALYLCASSSQSTDTQYFGPGTRLTVL.

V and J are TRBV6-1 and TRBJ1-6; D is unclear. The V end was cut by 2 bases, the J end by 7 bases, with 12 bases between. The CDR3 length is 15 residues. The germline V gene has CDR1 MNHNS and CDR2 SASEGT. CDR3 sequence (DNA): TGTGCCAGCAGTGAATTGAGGCCCATCAATTCACCCCTCCACTTT. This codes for CASSELRPINSPLHF.

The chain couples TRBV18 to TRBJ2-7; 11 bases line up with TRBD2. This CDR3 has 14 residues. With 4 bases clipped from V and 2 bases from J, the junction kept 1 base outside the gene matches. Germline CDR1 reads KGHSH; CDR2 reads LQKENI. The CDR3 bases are TGTGCCAGCTCACGACTAGCGGGAACCTACGAGCAGTACTTC. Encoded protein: CASSRLAGTYEQYF. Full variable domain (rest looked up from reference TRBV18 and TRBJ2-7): NAGVMQNPRHLVRRRGQEARLRCSPMKGHSHVYWYRQLPEEGLKFMVYLQKENIIDESGMPKERFSAEFPKEGPSILRIQQVVRGDSAAYFCASSRLAGTYEQYFGPGTRLTVT.